This T cell receptor (beta chain) was identified in a study of shared clonotypes between healthy human individuals. Study context: Aged between 18 and 49, the donors were a couple of women and a few men. Per donor, three plates held CD4 naive cells, three held CD4 memory, two held CD8 naive and one held CD8 memory.

Germline-derived CDR1 and CDR2 are SGHRS and YFSETQ. Trimming shortened V by 0 bases and J by 6 bases, and 12 bases separated the two germline ends. This CDR3 contains 14 residues. About this clone: Its antigen remains unknown.

Measured with immunoSEQ multiplex PCR; TCRdb has only the in-frame clones, and not every one. The top ten clones hold about 2% of a sample with around 700,000 clones, 60% to 80% of them seen once. Findings and caveats of the study: Clonotype sharing among the donors was expected to vary with sequencing depth. Several donors had 4% to 5% of their naive CD4 clonotypes in common.

Sequenced sample: memory CD4+ T cells sorted from blood. Subset of the sample: CD45RA-negative fraction. This TCR was sampled from a woman younger than 45 in good health. The J gene is TRBJ1-1, the V gene TRBV5-1; no definite D call. CDR3 region: CASSLGGEWAEAFF. The CDR3 DNA follows: TGCGCCAGCAGCTTGGGTGGGGAGTGGGCTGAAGCTTTCTTT.